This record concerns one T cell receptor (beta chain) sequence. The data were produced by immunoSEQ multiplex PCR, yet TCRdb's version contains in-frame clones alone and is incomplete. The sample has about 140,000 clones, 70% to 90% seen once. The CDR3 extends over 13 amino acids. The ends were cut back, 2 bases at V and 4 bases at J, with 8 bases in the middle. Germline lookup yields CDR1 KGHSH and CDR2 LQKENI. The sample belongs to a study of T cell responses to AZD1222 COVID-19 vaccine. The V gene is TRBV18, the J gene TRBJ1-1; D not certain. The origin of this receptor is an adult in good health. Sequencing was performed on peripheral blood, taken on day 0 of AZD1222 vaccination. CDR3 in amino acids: CASSPSVGTEAFF. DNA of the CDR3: TGTGCCAGCTCACCATCCGTTGGCACTGAAGCTTTCTTT.